The T cell receptor (beta chain) under discussion was sequenced for a study of T cells in women clearing cervical HPV infection. Study-wide results and caveats: T-cell numbers per sample were unknown and may explain richness differences.

As concerns this clone: Its matching antigen is unknown.

The data were produced by immunoSEQ multiplex PCR, yet TCRdb's version contains in-frame clones alone and is incomplete. The table lists 20,000 to 25,000 clones. The sequencing sample was made of blood buffy coat. The clonotype was recovered from a woman between 18 and 69 years old with a cervical HPV16 infection that either progressed to CIN3+ or cleared (not recorded which).

The CDR3 DNA, read in part, is TGTGCCTGGAGTGTCGGACTAGCGGGAGCAGAGACC. Its translation: CAWSVGLAGAET. The complete CDR3 protein is CAWSVGLAGAETQYF. The chain uses TRBV30 and TRBJ2-5; 13 positions match TRBD2. The read ends 3 residues before the CDR3 terminus; that terminus is restored from the germline J gene. The germline gives CDR1 GTSNPN, CDR2 SVGIG (reference sequence). Trimming removed 0 bases from V and 4 bases from J; junction bases left unmatched: 2. The CDR3 consists of 15 residues.